Listed below are T cell receptor beta chains from one sample, sequenced in a study of T cell responses to AZD1222 COVID-19 vaccine. The protocol was immunoSEQ multiplex PCR, while the TCRdb copy is restricted to in-frame clones and leaves out a portion. The top ten clones hold 3% to 4% of a sample with about 140,000 clones, 90% to 95% of them seen once. The sample was peripheral blood, taken 28 days after the second AZD1222 dose. Receptor source: an adult who received the AZD1222 COVID-19 vaccine. CDR3s include the opening cysteine and the closing phenylalanine or tryptophan. D genes are given only for firm matches. Clone size is not always given. Where it is, it says once, few, many or a class for expanded clones.

D gene | J gene | clone size | CDR3 length | V gene | CDR3 protein | CDR3 DNA
NA | TRBJ2-7 | NA | 13 | TRBV24-1 | CATSDGGHYEQYF | TGTGCCACCAGTGATGGGGGACACTACGAGCAGTACTTC
TRBD1 | TRBJ1-6 | NA | 15 | TRBV19 | CASSGQGTFNSPLHF | TGTGCCAGTAGCGGACAGGGGACTTTTAATTCACCCCTCCACTTT
NA | TRBJ2-5 | NA | 15 | TRBV6-1 | CASSDLSSLRGTQYF | TGTGCCAGCAGTGACCTTTCGTCCCTAAGGGGGACCCAGTACTTC
NA | TRBJ2-1 | NA | 12 | TRBV2 | CASSRGNNEQFF | TGTGCCAGCAGCCGGGGGAACAATGAGCAGTTCTTC
TRBD2 | TRBJ2-7 | NA | 16 | TRBV7-3 | CASSPRAGGPSYEQYF | TGTGCCAGCAGCCCCAGGGCGGGGGGGCCCTCCTACGAGCAGTACTTC
NA | TRBJ1-3 | NA | 13 | TRBV29-1 | CSALPPSGNTIYF | TGCAGCGCCCTACCCCCTTCTGGAAACACCATATATTTT
NA | TRBJ1-2 | NA | 16 | TRBV3-1/TRBV3-2 | CASSQVRGRSFYGYTF | TGTGCCAGCAGCCAAGTTCGTGGGCGTAGTTTTTATGGCTACACCTTC
TRBD2 | TRBJ2-3 | NA | 14 | TRBV25-1 | CASSVAGGPDTQYF | TGTGCCAGCAGTGTAGCGGGTGGACCAGATACGCAGTATTTT
TRBD1 | TRBJ1-1 | NA | 13 | TRBV5-1 | CASTTGENTEAFF | TGCGCCAGCACGACAGGGGAGAACACTGAAGCTTTCTTT
NA | TRBJ1-5 | NA | 13 | TRBV12-3/TRBV12-4 | CASSLSFNQPQHF | TGTGCCAGCAGTTTATCTTTCAATCAGCCCCAGCATTTT
NA | TRBJ1-2 | few | 14 | TRBV5-6 | CASSSLTGDYGYTF | TGTGCCAGCAGCAGTTTGACCGGTGACTATGGCTACACCTTC
NA | TRBJ1-6 | NA | 14 | TRBV5-1 | CASSLDLRDSPLHF | TGCGCCAGCAGCTTGGACCTCAGAGATTCACCCCTCCACTTT
NA | TRBJ1-2 | NA | 11 | TRBV6-6 | CASSPGFGYTF | TGTGCCAGCAGCCCAGGGTTTGGCTACACCTTC
NA | TRBJ1-3 | NA | 10 | TRBV7-9 | CASNENTIYF | TGTGCCAGCAACGAAAACACCATATATTTT
TRBD1 | TRBJ2-1 | NA | 15 | TRBV10-3 | CAISEGAGGWDEQFF | TGTGCCATCAGTGAGGGTGCAGGGGGCTGGGATGAGCAGTTCTTC
NA | TRBJ1-2 | NA | 11 | TRBV9 | CASTGLYGYTF | TGTGCCAGCACCGGCTTGTATGGCTACACCTTC
NA | TRBJ2-7 | NA | 14 | TRBV7-9 | CASRSVGNGYEQYF | TGTGCCAGCAGGTCCGTGGGGAACGGATACGAGCAGTACTTC
NA | TRBJ1-3 | NA | 14 | TRBV7-2 | CASSPRGAGNTIYF | TGTGCCAGCAGTCCTAGGGGAGCTGGAAACACCATATATTTT
NA | TRBJ2-7 | NA | 15 | TRBV3-1/TRBV3-2 | CASSHRRTPFYEQYF | TGTGCCAGCAGCCATCGACGGACTCCATTCTACGAGCAGTACTTC
NA | TRBJ1-5 | once | 14 | TRBV27 | CASSSGWDNQPQHF | TGTGCCAGCAGTTCGGGGTGGGACAATCAGCCCCAGCATTTT
NA | TRBJ2-4 | NA | 15 | TRBV30 | CAWSLPGGIKNIQYF | TGTGCCTGGAGTTTACCAGGGGGGATCAAAAACATTCAGTACTTC
TRBD2 | TRBJ2-1 | NA | 16 | TRBV5-4 | CASSWGRVSSYNEQFF | TGTGCCAGCAGCTGGGGGAGGGTTAGCTCCTACAATGAGCAGTTCTTC
NA | TRBJ2-7 | once | 12 | TRBV10-3 | CAISELETEQYF | TGTGCCATCAGTGAGTTGGAAACGGAGCAGTACTTC
TRBD1 | TRBJ2-7 | NA | 16 | TRBV3-1/TRBV3-2 | CASSHETGTGVYEQYF | TGTGCCAGCAGCCATGAAACCGGGACAGGGGTCTACGAGCAGTACTTC
NA | TRBJ2-7 | NA | 16 | TRBV5-1 | CASSPLLRGPDYEQYF | TGCGCCAGCAGCCCCCTTTTGCGGGGGCCCGACTACGAGCAGTACTTC
NA | TRBJ1-2 | NA | 14 | TRBV5-3 | CARSLNSTNYGYTF | TGTGCCAGAAGCTTAAATTCGACTAACTATGGCTACACCTTC
NA | TRBJ2-1 | NA | 14 | TRBV28 | CASSLHSYYNEQFF | TGTGCCAGCAGTCTACACTCCTACTACAATGAGCAGTTCTTC
NA | TRBJ1-6 | once | 15 | TRBV28 | CASTNPGPNNSPLHF | TGTGCCAGCACCAACCCGGGACCGAATAATTCACCCCTCCACTTT
NA | TRBJ2-2 | few | 12 | TRBV29-1 | CSVGRDTGELFF | TGCAGCGTTGGTAGGGATACCGGGGAGCTGTTTTTT
TRBD1 | TRBJ2-2 | NA | 14 | TRBV2 | CASNTGANTGELFF | TGTGCCAGCAATACAGGGGCGAACACCGGGGAGCTGTTTTTT
TRBD2 | TRBJ2-7 | NA | 17 | TRBV28 | CASSFTASGSFSYEQYF | TGTGCCAGCAGTTTCACGGCTAGCGGGAGTTTCTCCTACGAGCAGTACTTC
NA | TRBJ1-1 | NA | 14 | TRBV13 | CASSRGFWATEAFF | TGTGCCAGCAGTCGGGGGTTTTGGGCCACTGAAGCTTTCTTT
NA | TRBJ1-2 | once | 12 | TRBV24-1 | CATSGVRSGYTF | TGTGCCACCAGTGGCGTCAGGAGTGGCTACACCTTC
NA | TRBJ1-2 | NA | 16 | TRBV6-1 | CASSEERGVWFGGYTF | TGTGCCAGCAGTGAAGAAAGAGGGGTATGGTTCGGTGGCTACACCTTC
NA | TRBJ2-5 | NA | 12 | TRBV10-1 | CASSESRETQYF | TGCGCCAGCAGTGAGTCAAGGGAGACCCAGTACTTC
NA | TRBJ2-1 | NA | 15 | TRBV28 | CASSFPRSPYNEQFF | TGTGCCAGCAGTTTTCCGAGATCTCCCTACAATGAGCAGTTCTTC
TRBD1 | TRBJ1-3 | NA | 12 | TRBV10-3 | CAATGSGNTIYF | TGTGCCGCGACAGGGTCTGGAAACACCATATATTTT
NA | TRBJ1-3 | NA | 19 | TRBV4-3 | CASSQERMAGRTSGNTIYF | TGCGCCAGCAGCCAAGAAAGGATGGCTGGCAGAACCTCTGGAAACACCATATATTTT
TRBD1 | TRBJ2-2 | NA | 17 | TRBV6-6 | CASSPSFGTANTGELFF | TGTGCCAGCAGTCCCTCTTTCGGGACAGCGAACACCGGGGAGCTGTTTTTT
NA | TRBJ2-3 | once | 16 | TRBV3-1/TRBV3-2 | CASSQDRGSGTDTQYF | TGTGCCAGCAGCCAAGATCGGGGTAGCGGAACAGATACGCAGTATTTT
TRBD1 | TRBJ1-2 | NA | 14 | TRBV24-1 | CATSEGTGAYGYTF | TGTGCCACCAGTGAAGGGACAGGGGCCTATGGCTACACCTTC
NA | TRBJ1-2 | once | 17 | TRBV19 | CASSGLQGLVFEDGYTF | TGTGCCAGTAGCGGACTTCAGGGGTTGGTTTTTGAAGATGGCTACACCTTC
TRBD1 | TRBJ1-4 | NA | 15 | TRBV28 | CASSFLTGGNEKLFF | TGTGCCAGCAGTTTCTTGACAGGGGGGAATGAAAAACTGTTTTTT
NA | TRBJ2-5 | NA | 13 | TRBV6-2/TRBV6-3 | CASSRRDGETQYF | TGTGCCAGCAGCCGCCGGGACGGAGAGACCCAGTACTTC
NA | TRBJ1-1 | NA | 13 | TRBV28 | CASREHWNTEAFF | TGTGCCAGCAGAGAACATTGGAACACTGAAGCTTTCTTT
NA | TRBJ1-5 | NA | 13 | TRBV7-9 | CASSLQSNQPQHF | TGTGCCAGCAGCTTACAGTCTAATCAGCCCCAGCATTTT
NA | TRBJ2-7 | NA | 18 | TRBV5-6 | CASSPGQPGLANPYEQYF | TGTGCCAGCAGCCCGGGCCAGCCAGGGCTAGCGAATCCCTACGAGCAGTACTTC
NA | TRBJ2-2 | NA | 13 | TRBV15 | CATSMAYTGELFF | TGTGCCACCAGCATGGCGTACACCGGGGAGCTGTTTTTT
NA | TRBJ1-1 | once | 10 | TRBV29-1 | CSTRDTEAFF | TGCAGCACCCGGGACACTGAAGCTTTCTTT
TRBD2 | TRBJ2-3 | NA | 16 | TRBV7-9 | CATPSRGLAVTDTQYF | TGTGCCACCCCTTCTCGGGGACTAGCGGTCACAGATACGCAGTATTTT
NA | TRBJ1-2 | NA | 14 | TRBV21-1 | CASSKEIQEHGYTF | TGTGCCAGCAGCAAAGAAATCCAGGAACATGGCTACACCTTC
TRBD1 | TRBJ1-4 | NA | 15 | TRBV28 | CASSANFGTGEKLFF | TGTGCCAGCAGTGCCAATTTCGGGACAGGGGAAAAACTGTTTTTT
NA | TRBJ2-7 | NA | 15 | TRBV27 | CASSPSPPGPYEQYF | TGTGCCAGCAGCCCATCGCCTCCGGGTCCCTACGAGCAGTACTTC
NA | TRBJ1-2 | few | 11 | TRBV2 | CASSVIDGYTF | TGTGCCAGCAGTGTGATCGATGGCTACACCTTC
NA | TRBJ1-2 | NA | 10 | TRBV29-1 | CSVRGDGYTF | TGCAGCGTTCGGGGGGATGGCTACACCTTC
NA | TRBJ1-1 | NA | 15 | TRBV5-4 | CASGLGGPMNTEAFF | TGTGCCAGCGGCCTGGGGGGGCCAATGAACACTGAAGCTTTCTTT